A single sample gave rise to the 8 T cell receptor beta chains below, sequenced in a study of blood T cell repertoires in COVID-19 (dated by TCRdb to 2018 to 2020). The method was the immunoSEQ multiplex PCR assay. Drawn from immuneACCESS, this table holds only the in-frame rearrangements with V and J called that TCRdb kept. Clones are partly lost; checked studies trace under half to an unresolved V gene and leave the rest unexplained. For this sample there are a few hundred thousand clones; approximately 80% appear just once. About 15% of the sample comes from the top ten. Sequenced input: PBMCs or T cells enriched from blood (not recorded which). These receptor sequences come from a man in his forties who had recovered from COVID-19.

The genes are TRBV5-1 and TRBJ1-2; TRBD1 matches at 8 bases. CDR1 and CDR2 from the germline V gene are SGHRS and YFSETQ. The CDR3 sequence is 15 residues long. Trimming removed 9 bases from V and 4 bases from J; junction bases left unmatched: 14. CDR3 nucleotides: TGCGCCACCTCTAAGACAGGGGATCTTTCCTATGGCTACACCTTC. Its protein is CATSKTGDLSYGYTF.

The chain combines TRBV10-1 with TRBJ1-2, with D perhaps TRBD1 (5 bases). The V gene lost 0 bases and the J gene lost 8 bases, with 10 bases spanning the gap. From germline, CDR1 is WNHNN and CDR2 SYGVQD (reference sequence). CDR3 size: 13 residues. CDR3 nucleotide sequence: TGCGCCAGCAGTGAGTCTGGGGCAGGGGGCTACACCTTC. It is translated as CASSESGAGGYTF.

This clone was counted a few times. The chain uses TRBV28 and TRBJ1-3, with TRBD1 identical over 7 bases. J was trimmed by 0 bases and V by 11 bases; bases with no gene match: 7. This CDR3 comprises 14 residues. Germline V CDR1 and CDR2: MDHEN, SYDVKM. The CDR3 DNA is TGTGCCCGAGGCAGGGACAGCTCTGGAAACACCATATATTTT. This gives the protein CARGRDSSGNTIYF.

CDR3 DNA: TGTGCCAGCAGTCAACCCCTACAGGGTTCAGGGGAGACCCAGTACTTC. Translating it yields CASSQPLQGSGETQYF. The chain combines TRBV28 with TRBJ2-5, with D possibly TRBD1 on 6 matching bases. Germline lookup yields CDR1 MDHEN and CDR2 SYDVKM. The CDR3 sequence is 16 residues long. V lost 5 bases and J 5 bases, leaving 21 bases between the germline ends.

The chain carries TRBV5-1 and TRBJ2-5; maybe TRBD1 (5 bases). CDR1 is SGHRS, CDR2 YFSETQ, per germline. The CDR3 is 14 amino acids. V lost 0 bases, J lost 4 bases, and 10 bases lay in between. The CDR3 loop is CASSLEGFGETQYF. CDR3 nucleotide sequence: TGCGCCAGCAGCTTGGAGGGGTTTGGAGAGACCCAGTACTTC.

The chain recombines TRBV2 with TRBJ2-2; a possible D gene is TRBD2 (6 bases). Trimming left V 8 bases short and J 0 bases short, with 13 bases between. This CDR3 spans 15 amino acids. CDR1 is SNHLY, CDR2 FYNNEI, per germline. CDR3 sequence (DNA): TGTGCCAGCGGGGGGAAGAGCTCGAACACCGGGGAGCTGTTTTTT. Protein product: CASGGKSSNTGELFF.

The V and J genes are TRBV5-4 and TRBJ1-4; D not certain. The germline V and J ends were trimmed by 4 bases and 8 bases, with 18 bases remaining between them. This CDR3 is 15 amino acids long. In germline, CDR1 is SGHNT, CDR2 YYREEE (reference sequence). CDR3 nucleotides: TGTGCCAGCAGCCGCAGTGGCATCCCGGGAGAAAAACTGTTTTTT. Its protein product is CASSRSGIPGEKLFF. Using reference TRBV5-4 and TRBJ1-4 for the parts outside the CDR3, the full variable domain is ETGVTQSPTHLIKTRGQQVTLRCSSQSGHNTVSWYQQALGQGPQFIFQYYREEENGRGNFPPRFSGLQFPNYSSELNVNALELDDSALYLCASSRSGIPGEKLFFGSGTQLSVL.

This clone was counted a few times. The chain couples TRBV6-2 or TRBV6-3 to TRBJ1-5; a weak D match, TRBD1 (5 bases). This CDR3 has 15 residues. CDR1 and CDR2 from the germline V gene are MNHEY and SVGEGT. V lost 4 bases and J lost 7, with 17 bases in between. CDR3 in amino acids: CASSSRAGQRQPQHF. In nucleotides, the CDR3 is TGTGCCAGCAGTTCCAGGGCAGGGCAGAGGCAGCCCCAGCATTTT.